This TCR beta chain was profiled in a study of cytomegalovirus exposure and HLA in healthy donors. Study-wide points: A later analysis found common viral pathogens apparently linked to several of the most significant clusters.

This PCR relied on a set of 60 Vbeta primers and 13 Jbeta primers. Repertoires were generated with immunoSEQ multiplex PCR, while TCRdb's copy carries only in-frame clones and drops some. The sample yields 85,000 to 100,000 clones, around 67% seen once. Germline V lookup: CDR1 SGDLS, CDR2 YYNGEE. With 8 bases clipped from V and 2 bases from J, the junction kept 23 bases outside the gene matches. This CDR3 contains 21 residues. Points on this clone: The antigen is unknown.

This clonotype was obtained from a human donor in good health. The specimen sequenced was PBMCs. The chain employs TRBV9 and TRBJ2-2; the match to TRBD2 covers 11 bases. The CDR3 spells CARTTGAASGGHYLNTGELFF. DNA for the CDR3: TGTGCCAGGACTACAGGGGCGGCTAGCGGGGGGCACTATTTAAACACCGGGGAGCTGTTTTTT.